These T cell receptor beta chains were read from a single sample in a study of cytomegalovirus exposure and HLA in healthy donors. Clones were read by immunoSEQ multiplex PCR, and TCRdb kept only the in-frame ones, dropping some. The table has about 130,000 clones, 80% seen once. The specimen was PBMCs. These TCRs come from a male donor in good health and CMV-seronegative. The conserved cysteine and the conserved F or W are not part of the CDR3 here. D genes are given only for firm matches.

j_call: TRBJ1-4
v_call: TRBV4-1
d_call: NA
cdr3_aa: ASSRLAGEKLF

j_call: TRBJ2-1
v_call: TRBV6-1
d_call: NA
cdr3_aa: ASSERGALGEQF

j_call: TRBJ1-2
v_call: TRBV6-5
d_call: NA
cdr3_aa: ATYPVLRGGYT

j_call: TRBJ2-6
v_call: TRBV5-1
d_call: NA
cdr3_aa: ASSTQGFGANVLT

j_call: TRBJ1-1
v_call: TRBV15
d_call: NA
cdr3_aa: ATKTGKNTEAF

j_call: TRBJ2-1
v_call: TRBV6-1
d_call: NA
cdr3_aa: ASTESYNEQF

j_call: TRBJ2-2
v_call: TRBV5-6
d_call: NA
cdr3_aa: ASSLDRLNTGELF

j_call: TRBJ2-1
v_call: TRBV7-9
d_call: TRBD2
cdr3_aa: SSTPGLAEGNEQF

j_call: TRBJ2-7
v_call: TRBV19
d_call: TRBD1
cdr3_aa: ASSINRGLGEQY

j_call: TRBJ2-6
v_call: TRBV19
d_call: TRBD1
cdr3_aa: ASSPAGQGFAGANVLT

j_call: TRBJ1-2
v_call: TRBV6-6
d_call: NA
cdr3_aa: ASSYPDSPYGYT

j_call: TRBJ2-7
v_call: TRBV4-3
d_call: NA
cdr3_aa: ASSQAGTRRGEQY

j_call: TRBJ2-7
v_call: TRBV15
d_call: TRBD2
cdr3_aa: ATSRGVGRALYEQY

j_call: TRBJ2-7
v_call: TRBV25-1
d_call: TRBD2
cdr3_aa: ASSPFTPGLVSYEQY

j_call: TRBJ2-7
v_call: TRBV6-1
d_call: NA
cdr3_aa: ASSYSGGSSYEQY

j_call: TRBJ2-7
v_call: TRBV14
d_call: TRBD1
cdr3_aa: ASSPIGTATYEQY

j_call: TRBJ2-7
v_call: TRBV4-3
d_call: TRBD2
cdr3_aa: ASSQDGGGKAEQY

j_call: TRBJ1-2
v_call: TRBV7-8
d_call: NA
cdr3_aa: ASSLDTGGQGYGYT